A single sample gave rise to the 29 T cell receptor beta chains below, sequenced in a study of cytomegalovirus exposure and HLA in healthy donors. The study ran its PCR with 60 Vbeta and 13 Jbeta primers. Measured with immunoSEQ multiplex PCR; TCRdb has only the in-frame clones, and not every one. This sample carries fewer than 150,000 clones, about 78% of them seen once, and the ten largest clones take approximately 6.3%. The sample consisted of PBMCs. The receptors originated from a man in his forties in good health and CMV-seropositive.

The J gene is TRBJ1-1, the V gene TRBV18; TRBD1 is a possible D gene (5 bases). CDR1 is KGHSH, CDR2 LQKENI, per germline. The V end lost 2 bases, the J end lost 7 bases, and 8 bases lay between the germline ends. This CDR3 is built from 12 residues. CDR3 bases: TGTGCCAGCTCACCAGGGGCAGGTGAAGCTTTCTTT. The encoded protein is CASSPGAGEAFF.

V gene TRBV10-3 combines with J gene TRBJ2-1; 10 nucleotides match TRBD2. In germline, CDR1 is ENHRY, CDR2 SYGVKD. The CDR3 has 15 amino acids. V trimming: 8 bases; J trimming: 6 bases; junction bases outside the gene matches: 10. In DNA, the CDR3 is TGTGCCATCGAAGACCCTGGGACTAGCGCCAATGAGCAGTTCTTC. As protein: CAIEDPGTSANEQFF.

This clone was found a few times. The chain employs TRBV7-2 and TRBJ2-3; 7 bases are shared with TRBD2. Germline values: CDR1 SGHTA, CDR2 FQGNSA. The trim removed 5 bases at V and 2 bases at J, leaving 1 base unmatched. CDR3 size: 13 residues. CDR3 residues: CASSRDYTDTQYF. The CDR3 nucleotides read TGTGCCAGCAGCCGGGACTACACAGATACGCAGTATTTT.

This chain connects TRBV7-9 to TRBJ1-2; a weak D match, TRBD1 (6 bases). Trimming took off 1 base at V and 4 bases at J, with 16 bases between the two ends. Germline V gene lookup returns CDR1 SEHNR and CDR2 FQNEAQ (reference sequence). This CDR3 contains 16 residues. CDR3 in DNA: TGTGCCAGCAGCTTAGATGCCGTGGGACATCTCTATGGCTACACCTTC. Amino acid sequence: CASSLDAVGHLYGYTF.

This clone was picked up a small number of times. The rearrangement uses TRBV28 and TRBJ1-3; unclear D gene. The CDR3 contains 14 residues. The ends were cut back, 5 bases at V and 4 bases at J, with 12 bases in the middle. From germline, CDR1 is MDHEN and CDR2 SYDVKM. The CDR3 is CASSLTHQGNTIYF. The CDR3 nucleotides are TGTGCCAGCAGTCTGACTCACCAAGGAAACACCATATATTTT. The full variable domain, its missing parts supplied by reference TRBV28 and TRBJ1-3, is DVKVTQSSRYLVKRTGEKVFLECVQDMDHENMFWYRQDPGLGLRLIYFSYDVKMKEKGDIPEGYSVSREKKERFSLILESASTNQTSMYLCASSLTHQGNTIYFGEGSWLTVV.

The CDR3 sequence: CASSSYKGGGSEKLFF. The CDR3 DNA reads as TGTGCCAGCAGCTCCTATAAAGGGGGCGGAAGTGAAAAACTGTTTTTT. This rearrangement joins TRBV7-6 to TRBJ1-4; 7 nucleotides agree with TRBD1. The V segment lost 4 bases and the J segment 7 bases; nucleotides outside the gene matches: 12. Germline V gives CDR1 SGHVS, CDR2 FNYEAQ. The CDR3 sequence is 16 residues long.

The V and J genes are TRBV6-6 and TRBJ1-6; D unclear. Per germline, CDR1 MNHNY and CDR2 SVGAGI (reference sequence). The CDR3 runs 14 residues. Trimming cost V 2 bases and J 6 bases, with 8 bases left between them. The CDR3 here is CASSYGPSNSPLHF. The CDR3 coding sequence is TGTGCCAGCAGTTACGGGCCGAGTAATTCACCCCTCCACTTT.

The gene calls are TRBV5-5 and TRBJ2-7; the D is unclear. From germline, CDR1 is SGHKS and CDR2 YYEKEE (reference sequence). The CDR3 has 14 amino acids. Trimming cost V 2 bases and J 3 bases, with 12 bases left between them. Written as DNA, the CDR3 is TGTGCCAGCAGCTTTCCCAGGTCGGACTACGAGCAGTACTTC. As protein: CASSFPRSDYEQYF.

This clone turned up a few times. CDR3 in amino acids: CASSQGPGAYNSPLHF. The CDR3, as DNA: TGCGCCAGCAGCCAAGGGCCAGGGGCCTATAATTCACCCCTCCACTTT. The chain recombines TRBV4-1 with TRBJ1-6, with D perhaps matching TRBD1 (6 bases). CDR1 is MGHRA, CDR2 YSYEKL, per germline. Trimming pared 1 base from V and 2 bases from J, leaving 9 bases between. The CDR3 covers 16 residues.

This clone was recorded a few times. This CDR3 reads CASSLSFPYYGYTF. The DNA of the CDR3 is TGTGCCAGCAGTTTATCGTTCCCCTACTATGGCTACACCTTC. The chain links TRBV27 to TRBJ1-2, with no clear D. Trimming removed 0 bases at V and 3 bases at J, with 8 bases between. CDR1 and CDR2 from the germline V gene are MNHEY and SMNVEV (reference sequence). CDR3 size: 14 residues.

The rearrangement links TRBV7-2 to TRBJ2-7; 7 nucleotides line up with TRBD2. The V and J ends lost 5 bases and 2 bases, in that order; junction bases with no gene match: 3. This CDR3 contains 13 residues. From germline, CDR1 is SGHTA and CDR2 FQGNSA. The CDR3 coding sequence is TGTGCCAGCAGCGGGAGCGGGGCCTACGAGCAGTACTTC. Translation gives CASSGSGAYEQYF.

The chain uses TRBV19 and TRBJ1-1; maybe TRBD1 (5 bases). Per the germline V gene, CDR1 is LNHDA and CDR2 is SQIVND (reference sequence). This CDR3 comprises 13 residues. V dropped 3 bases and J dropped 6 bases, with 11 bases sitting between them. CDR3 amino acids: CASSMPGGAEAFF. The CDR3 DNA reads TGTGCCAGTAGTATGCCCGGAGGGGCTGAAGCTTTCTTT. The full variable domain, in which reference TRBV19 and TRBJ1-1 provide the parts outside the CDR3, is DGGITQSPKYLFRKEGQNVTLSCEQNLNHDAMYWYRQDPGQGLRLIYYSQIVNDFQKGDIAEGYSVSREKKESFPLTVTSAQKNPTAFYLCASSMPGGAEAFFGQGTRLTVV.

The V call is TRBV15, the J call TRBJ1-1, with D perhaps matching TRBD1 (6 bases). Trimming stripped 2 bases from V and 9 bases from J, with 25 bases between. Germline lookup yields CDR1 LNHNV and CDR2 YYDKDF (reference sequence). The CDR3 runs 17 residues. The CDR3 nucleotides are TGTGCCACCAGCAGACATCGGGGGGGCAGTCCGACACTGAAAGCTTTCTTT. Translating gives CATSRHRGGSPTLKAFF.

In this sample, this clone turned up a few times. V and J are TRBV5-6 and TRBJ1-3; 7 positions match TRBD1. Germline V gene sequence: CDR1 SGHDT, CDR2 YYEEEE. This CDR3 contains 16 residues. The junction had 8 bases not matched to a gene; V was cut back by 2 bases and J by 3 bases. The CDR3 sequence is CASSFRGSAFGNTIYF. The CDR3 region has the DNA TGTGCCAGCAGCTTCAGGGGGAGTGCTTTTGGAAACACCATATATTTT.

This rearrangement joins TRBV7-2 to TRBJ1-6; tentatively, D is TRBD1 (6 bases). Germline V gene lookup returns CDR1 SGHTA and CDR2 FQGNSA. The CDR3 covers 13 residues. V lost 5 bases to trimming and J lost 7 bases, with 9 bases between them. The CDR3 DNA follows: TGTGCCAGCAGCCGAACAGGGAATTCACCCCTCCACTTT. Protein: CASSRTGNSPLHF.

The V gene is TRBV4-2, the J gene TRBJ2-3; 7 bases agree with TRBD1. This CDR3 region has 16 residues. The germline gives CDR1 LGHNA, CDR2 YNFKEQ. Germline trimming cut 5 bases from V and 0 bases from J; bases unmatched to any gene: 8. Written as DNA, the CDR3 is TGTGCCAGCAGCTCCCCCCCGGGACAGAGCACAGATACGCAGTATTTT. Protein product: CASSSPPGQSTDTQYF.

The J gene is TRBJ1-1, the V gene TRBV4-1, with TRBD1 as a possible D gene (5 bases). This CDR3 has 16 amino acids. Trimming pared 2 bases from V and 2 bases from J, leaving 15 bases between. Germline CDR1 and CDR2: MGHRA and YSYEKL. CDR3 protein: CASSQKMGLANTEAFF. In DNA, the CDR3 is TGCGCCAGCAGCCAAAAAATGGGGCTCGCAAACACTGAAGCTTTCTTT.

The rearrangement joins TRBV28 to TRBJ1-3; 7 bases are a match to TRBD1. CDR1 and CDR2 from the germline V gene are MDHEN and SYDVKM. The trim removed 3 bases at V and 10 bases at J, leaving 6 bases unmatched. This CDR3 spans 13 amino acids. CDR3 bases: TGTGCCAGCAGTTTGGGACAGCTTGAAACCATATATTTT. Protein: CASSLGQLETIYF.

This clone was seen only once. This CDR3 reads CASSQLLKEQFF. CDR3 sequence (DNA): TGCGCCAGCAGCCAACTACTTAAGGAGCAGTTCTTC. The chain uses TRBV23-1 and TRBJ2-1, with no clear D. TRBV23-1 is known as an ORF, though its function is uncertain. Trimming removed 6 bases from V and 10 bases from J, with 13 bases in between. The CDR3 spans 12 residues.

A single count supports this clone. This rearrangement joins TRBV7-2 to TRBJ2-1; 11 bases align to TRBD2. After removal of 3 bases from V and 6 bases from J, the junction contained 13 bases not matched to a gene. This CDR3 has 18 residues. Germline CDR1 SGHTA, CDR2 FQGNSA. The CDR3 loop is CASSFPKTSGMWGNEQFF. CDR3 nucleotide sequence: TGTGCCAGCAGCTTCCCTAAGACTAGCGGGATGTGGGGCAATGAGCAGTTCTTC. Full variable domain (remainder filled in from reference TRBV7-2 and TRBJ2-1): GAGVSQSPSNKVTEKGKDVELRCDPISGHTALYWYRQSLGQGLEFLIYFQGNSAPDKSGLPSDRFSAERTGGSVSTLTIQRTQQEDSAVYLCASSFPKTSGMWGNEQFFGPGTRLTVL.

The chain is built from TRBV4-1 and TRBJ2-1; possible D gene TRBD2, 6 bases. V lost 4 bases, J lost 4 bases, and 17 bases lay in between. Germline CDR1 MGHRA, CDR2 YSYEKL. The length of the CDR3 is 16 residues. The CDR3 nucleotides read TGCGCCAGCAGCCCCTCTGGGGGGAAGGGTTACAATGAGCAGTTCTTC. Encoded protein: CASSPSGGKGYNEQFF.

The sample holds one count of this clone. This chain connects TRBV7-2 to TRBJ2-7, with 9 bases matching TRBD1. CDR1 SGHTA and CDR2 FQGNSA come from the germline V gene. CDR3 length equals 14 residues. J gave up 2 bases and V 7 bases, and 6 bases lay outside the gene matches. CDR3 nucleotide sequence: TGTGCCAGCAAGGTGACAGGGGGGACCTACGAGCAGTACTTC. Amino acids: CASKVTGGTYEQYF.

This clone showed up just once. The J gene is TRBJ2-5, the V gene TRBV5-4, with a tentative D call TRBD1 (5 bases). The CDR3 is 13 amino acids. The ends were cut back, 2 bases at V and 4 bases at J, with 9 bases in the middle. Per germline, CDR1 SGHNT and CDR2 YYREEE (reference sequence). The CDR3 nucleotides are TGTGCCAGCAGCTTTTGGCAGGGAGAGACCCAGTACTTC. This encodes CASSFWQGETQYF.

The chain links TRBV27 to TRBJ2-7; 8 bases match TRBD1. In germline, CDR1 is MNHEY, CDR2 SMNVEV (reference sequence). CDR3 size: 15 residues. With 2 bases clipped from V and 1 base from J, the junction kept 4 bases outside the gene matches. The CDR3 DNA follows: TGTGCCAGCAGTTTAGCTGGGACAGGTTCCTACGAGCAGTACTTC. Encoded protein: CASSLAGTGSYEQYF.

This sequence joins TRBV27 and TRBJ2-7; 12 nucleotides align to TRBD2. The CDR3 is 13 amino acids. After removal of 6 bases from V and 7 bases from J, the junction contained 4 bases not matched to a gene. Germline-derived CDR1 and CDR2 are MNHEY and SMNVEV (reference sequence). DNA of the CDR3: TGTGCCAGCAGGACTAGCGGGAGAGGTGAGCAGTACTTC. It yields the protein CASRTSGRGEQYF.

The rearrangement links TRBV5-6 to TRBJ2-7; 8 nucleotides align to TRBD2. CDR1 is SGHDT and CDR2 is YYEEEE in the germline V gene. Trimming took 0 bases from V and 0 from J; bases not matched to a gene: 5. The CDR3 length is 16 residues. CDR3 loop: CASSLDPGGNSYEQYF. CDR3 DNA sequence: TGTGCCAGCAGCTTGGACCCGGGGGGGAACTCCTACGAGCAGTACTTC.

V is TRBV7-6 and J is TRBJ2-5, with 8 bases fitting TRBD2. CDR1 and CDR2 from the germline V gene are SGHVS and FNYEAQ. V dropped 2 bases and J dropped 1; count of bases not matched to a gene: 6. CDR3 length equals 16 residues. The CDR3 sequence is CASSLFGRASQETQYF. CDR3 sequence (DNA): TGTGCCAGCAGCTTATTCGGGAGGGCCTCCCAAGAGACCCAGTACTTC.

The rearrangement joins TRBV19 to TRBJ2-1, with a tentative D call TRBD2 (5 bases). The V gene lost 6 bases and the J gene lost 4 bases, with 10 bases spanning the gap. The CDR3 spans 13 residues. CDR1 and CDR2 (germline): LNHDA, SQIVND (reference sequence). The CDR3: CASRDGIYNEQFF. The CDR3 coding sequence is TGTGCCAGTAGAGACGGGATTTACAATGAGCAGTTCTTC.

J is TRBJ2-7 and V is TRBV14, with 8 bases that match TRBD2. V lost 2 bases, J lost 6 bases, and 9 bases stayed unmatched. CDR1 and CDR2 from the germline V gene are SGHDN and FVKESK. The CDR3 runs 15 residues. The CDR3 coding sequence is TGTGCCAGCAGCCAATTAGCGGGATTGGTATCCGAGCAGTACTTC. Its protein is CASSQLAGLVSEQYF.